This record concerns one T cell receptor beta chain sequence. No antigen is known for it. Produced via immunoSEQ multiplex PCR; TCRdb's table is partial and in-frame only. This table has about 200,000 clones, around 80% appearing once. These data are taken from a study of cytomegalovirus exposure and HLA in healthy donors. Study-level information: The approximately 120 validation repertoires, a later analysis reported, used the same platform as the approximately 700 first-cohort repertoires.

The CDR3 spans 18 residues. V lost 3 bases to trimming and J lost 1 base; unmatched junction nucleotides: 9. Germline lookup yields CDR1 SEHNR and CDR2 FQNEAQ (reference sequence). Study-level findings and limits: Cytomegalovirus association was assigned to more than 150 TCR beta chains.

The sample taken for sequencing was PBMCs. The V gene is TRBV7-9, the J gene TRBJ2-2, with TRBD2 matching 9 bases. The TCR sequence derives from a woman aged 25 to 39 in good health and CMV-seronegative. Here the CDR3 reads CASSLGASGAWNTGELFF. CDR3 in DNA: TGTGCCAGCAGCTTGGGGGCTAGCGGGGCTTGGAACACCGGGGAGCTGTTTTTT.